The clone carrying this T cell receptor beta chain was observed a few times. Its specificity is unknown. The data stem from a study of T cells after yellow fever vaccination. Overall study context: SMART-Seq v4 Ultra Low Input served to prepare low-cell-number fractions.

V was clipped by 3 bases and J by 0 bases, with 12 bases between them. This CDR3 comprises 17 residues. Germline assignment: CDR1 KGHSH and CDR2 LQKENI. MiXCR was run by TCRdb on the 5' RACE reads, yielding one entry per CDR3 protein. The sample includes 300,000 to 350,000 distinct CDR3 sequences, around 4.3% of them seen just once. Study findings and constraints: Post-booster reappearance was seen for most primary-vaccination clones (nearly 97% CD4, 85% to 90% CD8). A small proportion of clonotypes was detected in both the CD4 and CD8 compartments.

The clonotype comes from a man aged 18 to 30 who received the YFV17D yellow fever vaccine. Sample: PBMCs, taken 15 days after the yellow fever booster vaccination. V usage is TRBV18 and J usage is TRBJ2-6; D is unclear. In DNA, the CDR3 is TGTGCCAGCTCACCTCGGACGGATGACTCTGGGGCCAACGTCCTGACTTTC. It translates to CASSPRTDDSGANVLTF.